This T cell receptor beta chain derives from a study of blood T cell repertoires in COVID-19. Clones were sequenced by immunoSEQ multiplex PCR, and TCRdb holds only the in-frame ones, with some missing. Of just under 80,000 clones in the sample, 80% were seen once. Sequenced material: peripheral blood. This TCR was sampled from a woman aged 70-85 years with acute or convalescent COVID-19.

CDR3 residues: CASSSRTGKREETQYF. CDR3 DNA sequence: TGTGCCAGCAGCTCCAGGACAGGGAAGAGGGAAGAGACCCAGTACTTC. The chain combines TRBV7-2 with TRBJ2-5; 8 nucleotides agree with TRBD1. CDR1 SGHTA and CDR2 FQGNSA come from the germline V gene. Trimming took 4 bases from V and 3 from J; bases not matched to a gene: 10. The CDR3 runs to 16 residues.